The next 22 T cell receptor beta chains were all read from a single sample in a study of beta chain features in type 1 diabetes. The authors reverse transcribed all of the isolated RNA, so sequencing captured expressed TCRB transcripts. Libraries were prepared by immunoSEQ multiplex PCR; TCRdb keeps only in-frame clonotypes and omits some of them. Of under 800,000 clones listed, around 16% are singletons. Input material: naive CD4+ T cells from blood. These receptors all come from a man aged 18 to 30 in good health.

In this sample, this clone turned up a few times. V is TRBV5-1 and J is TRBJ2-1; TRBD2 aligns across 12 bases. With 1 base clipped from V and 7 bases from J, the junction kept 6 bases outside the gene matches. This CDR3 region has 16 residues. Germline CDR1 reads SGHRS; CDR2 reads YFSETQ. CDR3 residues: CASSLPGTSGLNEQFF. For the CDR3, the DNA is TGCGCCAGCAGCTTGCCTGGGACTAGCGGGTTAAATGAGCAGTTCTTC.

This clone was detected a few times. The CDR3 spells CASSLSDEQYF. The CDR3 nucleotides read TGTGCCAGCAGTTTATCGGACGAGCAGTACTTC. The rearrangement links TRBV28 to TRBJ2-7; D is ambiguous. Looked up from germline, CDR1 is MDHEN and CDR2 is SYDVKM. The V and J ends lost 1 base and 5 bases respectively, with 3 bases between them. CDR3 size: 11 residues.

This clone came up many times. The chain links TRBV7-9 to TRBJ2-6; no reliable D call. The CDR3 covers 16 residues. The germline V and J ends were trimmed by 2 bases and 0 bases, with 8 bases remaining between them. From germline, CDR1 is SEHNR and CDR2 FQNEAQ (reference sequence). CDR3 sequence reads: CASSLFASSGANVLTF. The DNA for the CDR3 is TGTGCCAGCAGCTTATTTGCTAGCTCTGGGGCCAACGTCCTGACTTTC. Based on the CDR3 plus reference TRBV7-9 and TRBJ2-6, the full variable domain is DTGVSQNPRHKITKRGQNVTFRCDPISEHNRLYWYRQTLGQGPEFLTYFQNEAQLEKSRLLSDRFSAERPKGSFSTLEIQRTEQGDSAMYLCASSLFASSGANVLTFGAGSRLTVL.

V usage is TRBV6-6 and J usage is TRBJ1-5; D is unresolved. The CDR3 runs 14 residues. V gave up 6 bases and J gave up 5 bases, with 14 bases separating them. Germline CDR1 is MNHNY and CDR2 is SVGAGI (reference sequence). The CDR3 is CASSLNIADQPQHF. CDR3 DNA: TGTGCCAGCAGCTTGAACATAGCCGATCAGCCCCAGCATTTT.

The chain employs TRBV10-3 and TRBJ2-1; the match to TRBD1 covers 10 bases. From germline, CDR1 is ENHRY and CDR2 SYGVKD. The CDR3 contains 15 residues. V trimming: 4 bases; J trimming: 2 bases; junction bases outside the gene matches: 2. The DNA of the CDR3 is TGTGCCATCAGTGCAGGACAGGGGGCCTACAATGAGCAGTTCTTC. Amino acid sequence: CAISAGQGAYNEQFF.

CDR3 coding DNA: TGTGCCAGCAGTGGGACTAGTGACGAGCAGTACTTC. This translates into CASSGTSDEQYF. The gene calls are TRBV6-5 and TRBJ2-7, with 8 bases aligning to TRBD2. This CDR3 is built from 12 residues. Germline values: CDR1 MNHEY, CDR2 SVGAGI. V trimming: 5 bases; J trimming: 5 bases; junction bases outside the gene matches: 2.

The chain combines TRBV4-3 with TRBJ1-1, with 9 bases aligning to TRBD1. J gave up 6 bases and V 3 bases, and 11 bases lay outside the gene matches. Germline assignment: CDR1 LGHNA and CDR2 YSLEER. CDR3 length: 16 residues. The CDR3 loop reads CASSHLGQGRSPEAFF. CDR3 nucleotides: TGCGCCAGCAGCCACCTCGGACAGGGGCGCTCCCCTGAAGCTTTCTTT.

The chain joins TRBV7-6 to TRBJ2-3; D is ambiguous. V lost 2 bases to trimming and J lost 3 bases, with 9 bases between them. CDR1 is SGHVS, CDR2 FNYEAQ, per germline. The CDR3 length is 14 residues. CDR3 protein: CASSLSVQTDTQYF. The CDR3 coding sequence is TGTGCCAGCAGCTTATCGGTTCAAACAGATACGCAGTATTTT.

In this sample, this clone turned up a few times. This chain connects TRBV5-1 to TRBJ1-1; 7 nucleotides match TRBD1. In germline, CDR1 is SGHRS, CDR2 YFSETQ. The V and J ends lost 0 bases and 1 base, in that order; junction bases with no gene match: 3. The CDR3 spans 15 residues. The CDR3 loop is CASSLAQGPNTEAFF. The CDR3 DNA is TGCGCCAGCAGCTTGGCACAGGGGCCGAACACTGAAGCTTTCTTT.

The V and J genes are TRBV6-1 and TRBJ2-1; D is uncertain. This CDR3 is 13 amino acids long. Germline values: CDR1 MNHNS, CDR2 SASEGT. Trimming left V 2 bases short and J 4 bases short, with 6 bases between. The CDR3 DNA is TGTGCCAGCAGTGAAACTTCTTACAATGAGCAGTTCTTC. Translated, it gives CASSETSYNEQFF.

This sequence joins TRBV4-1 and TRBJ2-7; tentatively, D is TRBD1 (5 bases). This CDR3 region has 16 residues. Germline V gene data show CDR1 as MGHRA and CDR2 as YSYEKL. V lost 0 bases, J lost 7 bases, and 19 bases lay in between. In nucleotides, the CDR3 is TGCGCCAGCAGCCAAGAAAGTAGACAGCGACATGGGGAGCAGTACTTC. This sequence encodes CASSQESRQRHGEQYF.

CDR3 amino acids: CASIGQGIGGEQFF. The CDR3 bases are TGTGCCAGCATCGGACAGGGGATTGGTGGTGAGCAGTTCTTC. The genes are TRBV7-9 and TRBJ2-1; 9 bases are shared with TRBD1. V shed 7 bases and J 9 bases; nucleotides not matched to a gene: 10. The CDR3 covers 14 residues. Germline V CDR1 and CDR2: SEHNR, FQNEAQ (reference sequence).

This chain joins TRBV27 and TRBJ2-1; 7 bases map to TRBD2. V lost 5 bases to trimming and J lost 3 bases; unmatched junction nucleotides: 10. CDR1 is MNHEY, CDR2 SMNVEV, per germline (reference sequence). The CDR3 is made up of 16 amino acids. The CDR3 here is CASSPIRLADYNEQFF. CDR3 in DNA: TGTGCCAGCAGTCCCATCAGGCTAGCGGACTACAATGAGCAGTTCTTC.

This chain links TRBV10-3 with TRBJ1-2, with D hard to call. Between the trimmed V and J ends, which lost 5 bases and 0 bases, there was a span of 13 bases. The length of the CDR3 is 15 residues. CDR1 is ENHRY, CDR2 SYGVKD, per germline. The CDR3 nucleotides are TGTGCCATCAGTTCCAGGACTGACCCTAACTATGGCTACACCTTC. It is translated as CAISSRTDPNYGYTF.

This clone turned up a few times. The rearrangement joins TRBV4-3 to TRBJ2-1; no clear D. V was cut by 0 bases and J by 0 bases, with 12 bases left in between. Germline lookup yields CDR1 LGHNA and CDR2 YSLEER. The CDR3 consists of 17 residues. CDR3 amino acids: CASSQEKSASSYNEQFF. CDR3 nucleotides: TGCGCCAGCAGCCAAGAGAAGTCGGCTAGCTCCTACAATGAGCAGTTCTTC.

The chain has TRBV11-2 and TRBJ2-5; TRBD2 is a possible D gene (6 bases). From germline, CDR1 is SGHAT and CDR2 FQNNGV. Trimming took 2 bases from V and 3 from J, leaving 10 bases between them. The CDR3 sequence is 14 residues long. The CDR3 here is CASSLITGEETQYF. As DNA, the CDR3 is TGTGCCAGCAGCTTAATTACGGGGGAAGAGACCCAGTACTTC.

This clone turned up a few times. The V and J genes are TRBV5-1 and TRBJ2-7; possible D gene TRBD1, 7 bases. Germline V gene sequence: CDR1 SGHRS, CDR2 YFSETQ. The CDR3 contains 14 residues. Trimming took off 4 bases at V and 3 bases at J, with 14 bases between the two ends. In DNA, the CDR3 is TGCGCCAGCAGCACCGGGACAGCGGGCTACGAGCAGTACTTC. Translation: CASSTGTAGYEQYF.

The chain is built from TRBV7-2 and TRBJ2-3; weak D call: TRBD2 (6 bases). The germline V and J ends were trimmed by 7 bases and 5 bases, with 13 bases remaining between them. Germline V gene sequence: CDR1 SGHTA, CDR2 FQGNSA. This CDR3 has 13 residues. The CDR3 bases are TGTGCCAGCACCCCGGCGGGGAGAGATACGCAGTATTTT. It translates to CASTPAGRDTQYF. The full variable domain, with the rest looked up from reference TRBV7-2 and TRBJ2-3, is GAGVSQSPSNKVTEKGKDVELRCDPISGHTALYWYRQSLGQGLEFLIYFQGNSAPDKSGLPSDRFSAERTGGSVSTLTIQRTQQEDSAVYLCASTPAGRDTQYFGPGTRLTVL.

The chain employs TRBV2 and TRBJ2-7; D is ambiguous. The length of the CDR3 is 12 residues. Germline-derived CDR1 and CDR2 are SNHLY and FYNNEI. V was cut by 3 bases and J by 0 bases, with 3 bases left in between. The CDR3 loop is CASSDSSYEQYF. CDR3 bases: TGTGCCAGCAGTGACAGCTCCTACGAGCAGTACTTC.

This clone was seen a handful of times. The chain has TRBV28 and TRBJ2-2; TRBD1 matches at 8 bases. With V trimmed by 3 bases and J by 3 bases, 3 bases remained unmatched. This CDR3 comprises 15 residues. CDR1 and CDR2 (germline): MDHEN, SYDVKM. This CDR3 is CASSFQGAYTGELFF. DNA of the CDR3: TGTGCCAGCAGTTTCCAGGGGGCTTACACCGGGGAGCTGTTTTTT.

There are a few counts of this clone. The genes are TRBV9 and TRBJ2-5; the match to TRBD1 covers 8 bases. CDR1 is SGDLS, CDR2 YYNGEE, per germline. V lost 2 bases to trimming and J lost 0 bases; unmatched junction nucleotides: 6. The CDR3 sequence is 16 residues long. The CDR3 DNA follows: TGTGCCAGCAGCGTTGAGGGACAGGAGAACCAAGAGACCCAGTACTTC. Translation gives CASSVEGQENQETQYF.

This clone was observed a handful of times. This chain uses TRBV9 with TRBJ1-3, with D perhaps TRBD1 (5 bases). V was shortened by 4 bases and J by 1 base, with 12 bases between the two germline ends. This CDR3 is built from 15 residues. Germline V gene lookup returns CDR1 SGDLS and CDR2 YYNGEE. This CDR3 is CASSQGGWSGNTIYF. The CDR3 DNA reads TGTGCCAGCAGCCAGGGAGGGTGGTCTGGAAACACCATATATTTT.